This TCR beta chain was identified in a study of vaccination effects on CD4 cells after COVID-19. Background on the study: Post-vaccine draws lagged the second dose by a median of 72 days. Cultivation was performed at a few million PBMC per well with 8.5 to 10 IU/ml IL-2 and 9 to 10 ug/ml peptides added.

Cells that had been cultured for about 10 days were the source of isolated CD4+ T cells. Every participant took two doses of the BNT162b2 or mRNA-1273 vaccine. This clone was seen a handful of times. Its antigen is not identified. The study's findings and limits: Late post-vaccination samples showed marked contraction of infection- and vaccine-induced clones.

Measured with immunoSEQ multiplex PCR; TCRdb has only the in-frame clones, and not every one. Seen here are tens of thousands of clones, around 67% observed once, and the top ten hold approximately 2.2%. The source was CD4+ T cells from PBMCs cultured without peptide, collected after COVID-19 vaccination. The receptor was derived from a human donor who received a COVID-19 vaccine.

CDR3: CASSPFSRGNTGELFF. The CDR3 DNA follows: TGTGCCAGCTCACCATTTTCCAGGGGGAACACCGGGGAGCTGTTTTTT. This rearrangement joins TRBV18 to TRBJ2-2; maybe TRBD1 (6 bases). Germline CDR1 is KGHSH and CDR2 is LQKENI. The V and J ends lost 2 bases and 1 base respectively, with 11 bases between them. The CDR3 runs 16 residues.